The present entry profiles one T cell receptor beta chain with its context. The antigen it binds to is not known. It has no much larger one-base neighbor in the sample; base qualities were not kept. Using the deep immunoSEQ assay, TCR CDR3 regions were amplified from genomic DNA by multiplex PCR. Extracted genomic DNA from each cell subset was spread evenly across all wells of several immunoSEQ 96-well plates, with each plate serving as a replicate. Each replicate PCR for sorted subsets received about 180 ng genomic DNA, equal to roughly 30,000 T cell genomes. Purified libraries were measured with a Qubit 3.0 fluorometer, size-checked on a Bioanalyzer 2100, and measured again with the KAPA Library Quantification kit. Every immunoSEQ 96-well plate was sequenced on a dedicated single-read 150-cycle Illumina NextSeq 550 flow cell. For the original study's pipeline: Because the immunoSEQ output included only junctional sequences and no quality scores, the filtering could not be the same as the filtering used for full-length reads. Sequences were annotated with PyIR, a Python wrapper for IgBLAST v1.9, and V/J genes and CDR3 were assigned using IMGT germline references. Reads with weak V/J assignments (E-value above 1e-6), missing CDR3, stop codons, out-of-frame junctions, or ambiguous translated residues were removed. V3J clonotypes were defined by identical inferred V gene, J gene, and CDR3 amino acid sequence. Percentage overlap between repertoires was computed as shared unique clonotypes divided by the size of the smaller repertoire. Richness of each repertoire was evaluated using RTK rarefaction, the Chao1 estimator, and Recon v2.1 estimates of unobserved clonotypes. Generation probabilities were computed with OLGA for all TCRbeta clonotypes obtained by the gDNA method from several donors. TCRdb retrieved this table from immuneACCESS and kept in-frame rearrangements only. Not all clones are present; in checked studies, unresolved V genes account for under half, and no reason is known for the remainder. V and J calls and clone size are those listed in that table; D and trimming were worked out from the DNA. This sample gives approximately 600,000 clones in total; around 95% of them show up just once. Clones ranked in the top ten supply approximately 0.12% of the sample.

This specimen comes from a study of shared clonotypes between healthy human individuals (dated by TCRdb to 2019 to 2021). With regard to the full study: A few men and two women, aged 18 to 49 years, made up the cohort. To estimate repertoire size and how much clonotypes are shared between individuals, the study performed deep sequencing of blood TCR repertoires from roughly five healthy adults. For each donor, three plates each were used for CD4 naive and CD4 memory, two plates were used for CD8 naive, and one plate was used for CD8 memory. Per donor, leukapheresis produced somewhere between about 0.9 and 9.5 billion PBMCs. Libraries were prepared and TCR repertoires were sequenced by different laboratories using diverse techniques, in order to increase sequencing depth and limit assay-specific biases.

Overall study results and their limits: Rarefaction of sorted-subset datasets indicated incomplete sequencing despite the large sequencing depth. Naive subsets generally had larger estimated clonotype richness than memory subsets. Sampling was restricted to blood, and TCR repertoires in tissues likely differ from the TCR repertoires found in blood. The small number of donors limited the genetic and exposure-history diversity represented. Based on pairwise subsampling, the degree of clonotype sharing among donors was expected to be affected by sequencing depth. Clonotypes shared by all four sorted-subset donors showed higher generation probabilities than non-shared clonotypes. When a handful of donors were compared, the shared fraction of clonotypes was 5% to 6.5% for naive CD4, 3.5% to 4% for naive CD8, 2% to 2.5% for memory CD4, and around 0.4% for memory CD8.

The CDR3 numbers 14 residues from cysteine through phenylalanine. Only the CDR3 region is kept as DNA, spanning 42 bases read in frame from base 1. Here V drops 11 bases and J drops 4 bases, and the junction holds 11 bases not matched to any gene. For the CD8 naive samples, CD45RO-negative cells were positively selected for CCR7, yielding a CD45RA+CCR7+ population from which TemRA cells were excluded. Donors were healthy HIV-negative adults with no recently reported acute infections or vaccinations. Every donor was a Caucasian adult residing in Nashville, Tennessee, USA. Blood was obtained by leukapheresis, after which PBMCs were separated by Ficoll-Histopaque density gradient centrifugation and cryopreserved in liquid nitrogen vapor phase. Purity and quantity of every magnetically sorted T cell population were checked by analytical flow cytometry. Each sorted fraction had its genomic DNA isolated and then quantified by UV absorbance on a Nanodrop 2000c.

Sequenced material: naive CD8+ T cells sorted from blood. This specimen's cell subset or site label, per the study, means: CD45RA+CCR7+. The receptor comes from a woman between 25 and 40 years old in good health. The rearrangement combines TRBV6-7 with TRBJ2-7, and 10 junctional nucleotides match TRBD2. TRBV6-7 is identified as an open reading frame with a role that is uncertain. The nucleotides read TGTGCCGCAGTTCAGCTAGCGGGAGAGTACGAGCAGTACTTC. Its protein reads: CAAVQLAGEYEQYF.